This T cell receptor (beta chain) was obtained from a study of cytomegalovirus exposure and HLA in healthy donors. General study points: For most subjects, TCR beta sequences were reported to predict HLA-A and HLA-B alleles with accuracy. The likely origin of a cluster of highly shared sequence variants was a sequencing artifact. Immune exposure information available was restricted to CMV serostatus.

Donors sampled were nominally healthy, though unrecorded immune exposures were likely. Remarks on this clone: As yet, its antigen is unknown.

The PCR was carried out with 60 Vbeta primers and 13 Jbeta primers. Here immunoSEQ multiplex PCR was the method, and the copy in TCRdb shows in-frame clones only, minus some. The table has some 130,000 clones, 79% seen once. V shed 5 bases and J 4 bases; nucleotides not matched to a gene: 6. Per germline, CDR1 MNHEY and CDR2 SVGAGI. CDR3 length equals 14 residues. This TCR was recovered from a male donor in good health and CMV-seronegative. The rearrangement uses TRBV6-5 and TRBJ1-2; 8 bases fit TRBD1. The specimen sequenced was PBMCs. In DNA, the CDR3 is TGTGCCAGCAGTCCCCTGACAGGGGCCTATGGCTACACCTTC. Translation gives CASSPLTGAYGYTF.